Listed below are T cell receptor beta chains from one sample, sequenced in a study of blood T cell repertoires in COVID-19. Sequenced by immunoSEQ multiplex PCR; TCRdb stores in-frame clones only, minus some. This sample has 200,000 to 250,000 clones, with approximately 85% found just once. What was sequenced was peripheral blood. The receptors originated from a woman in her 70s with COVID-19, enrolled during active disease. Each CDR3 is given with its conserved first and last residue. The D gene is left open where the match is weak. The listing skips clone size in some rows; elsewhere it reads once, few, many or a size class.

v_call	j_call	d_call	clone_size	cdr3_aa	cdr3_nt
TRBV18	TRBJ1-2	NA	NA	CASSQDKNYGYTF	TGTGCCAGCTCGCAGGACAAAAACTATGGCTACACCTTC
TRBV14	TRBJ2-1	TRBD2	NA	CASSPRTSGINEQFF	TGTGCCAGCAGCCCGCGGACTAGCGGGATTAATGAGCAGTTCTTC
TRBV7-6	TRBJ1-1	NA	few	CASRLHGAVDTEAFF	TGTGCCAGCAGACTGCATGGGGCGGTCGACACTGAAGCTTTCTTT
TRBV7-9	TRBJ1-2	NA	NA	CASSLAIGTFGYTF	TGTGCCAGCAGCTTAGCGATAGGGACTTTCGGCTACACCTTC
TRBV3-1/TRBV3-2	TRBJ1-4	TRBD1	NA	CASSPRDRDEKLFF	TGTGCTAGCAGCCCCCGGGACAGGGATGAAAAACTGTTTTTT
TRBV3-1/TRBV3-2	TRBJ2-3	NA	NA	CASSPERTDTQYF	TGTGCCAGCAGCCCAGAGCGTACAGATACGCAGTATTTT
TRBV7-2	TRBJ2-5	TRBD2	NA	CASSLGAGFSGGAKETQYF	TGTGCCAGCAGCTTAGGGGCGGGCTTCAGCGGGGGGGCGAAAGAGACCCAGTACTTC
TRBV3-1/TRBV3-2	TRBJ2-7	TRBD2	NA	CASSQGPPAGAASYEQYF	TGTGCCAGCAGCCAAGGACCACCAGCGGGGGCTGCCTCCTACGAGCAGTACTTC
TRBV9	TRBJ1-3	TRBD1	few	CASSAPGQGASGNTIYF	TGTGCCAGCAGCGCGCCAGGACAGGGGGCTAGCGGAAACACCATATATTTT
TRBV18	TRBJ1-2	TRBD1	NA	CASSPPIAGGVEGYTF	TGTGCCAGCTCACCACCGATAGCAGGGGGCGTAGAAGGCTACACCTTC
TRBV5-1	TRBJ2-1	TRBD2	NA	CASSLLIGGAFNEQFF	TGCGCCAGCAGCTTGCTTATCGGGGGGGCCTTCAATGAGCAGTTCTTC
TRBV7-2	TRBJ2-7	TRBD1	NA	CASRATGLGEQYF	TGTGCCAGCAGAGCGACAGGGTTGGGCGAGCAGTACTTC
TRBV5-4	TRBJ1-2	TRBD1	NA	CASSFLGFQGAGGYTF	TGTGCCAGCAGCTTTCTTGGATTTCAGGGGGCAGGTGGCTACACCTTC
TRBV7-8	TRBJ1-6	NA	NA	CASSQGSSYNSPLHF	TGTGCCAGCAGTCAGGGCAGCTCCTATAATTCACCCCTCCACTTT